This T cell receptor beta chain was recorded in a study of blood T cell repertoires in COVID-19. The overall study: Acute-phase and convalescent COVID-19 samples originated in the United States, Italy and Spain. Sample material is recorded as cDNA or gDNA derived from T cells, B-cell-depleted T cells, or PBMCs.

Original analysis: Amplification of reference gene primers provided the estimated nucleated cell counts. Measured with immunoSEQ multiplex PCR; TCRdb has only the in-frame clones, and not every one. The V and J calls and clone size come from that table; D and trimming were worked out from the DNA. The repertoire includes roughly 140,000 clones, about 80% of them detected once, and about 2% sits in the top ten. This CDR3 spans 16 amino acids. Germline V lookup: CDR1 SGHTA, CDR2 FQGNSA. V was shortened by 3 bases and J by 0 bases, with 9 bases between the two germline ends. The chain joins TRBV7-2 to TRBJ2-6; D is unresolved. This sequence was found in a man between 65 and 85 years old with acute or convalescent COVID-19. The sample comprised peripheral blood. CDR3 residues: CASSFPPPSGANVLTF. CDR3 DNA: TGTGCCAGCAGCTTCCCCCCTCCCTCTGGGGCCAACGTCCTGACTTTC. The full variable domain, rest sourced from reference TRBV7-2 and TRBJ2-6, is GAGVSQSPSNKVTEKGKDVELRCDPISGHTALYWYRQSLGQGLEFLIYFQGNSAPDKSGLPSDRFSAERTGGSVSTLTIQRTQQEDSAVYLCASSFPPPSGANVLTFGAGSRLTVL.